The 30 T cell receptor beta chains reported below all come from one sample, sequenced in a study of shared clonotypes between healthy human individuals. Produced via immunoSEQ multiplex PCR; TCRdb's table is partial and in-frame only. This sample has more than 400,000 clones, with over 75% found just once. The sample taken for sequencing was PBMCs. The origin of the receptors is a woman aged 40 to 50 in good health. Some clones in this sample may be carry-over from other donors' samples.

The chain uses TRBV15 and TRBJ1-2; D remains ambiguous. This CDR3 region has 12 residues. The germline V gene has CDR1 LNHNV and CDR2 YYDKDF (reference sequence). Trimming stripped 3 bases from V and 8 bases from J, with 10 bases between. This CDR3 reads CATSSTTGGYTF. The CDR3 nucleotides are TGTGCCACCAGCAGCACAACCGGGGGCTACACCTTC. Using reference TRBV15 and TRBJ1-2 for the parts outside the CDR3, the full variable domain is DAMVIQNPRYQVTQFGKPVTLSCSQTLNHNVMYWYQQKSSQAPKLLFHYYDKDFNNEADTPDNFQSRRPNTSFCFLDIRSPGLGDTAMYLCATSSTTGGYTFGSGTRLTVV.

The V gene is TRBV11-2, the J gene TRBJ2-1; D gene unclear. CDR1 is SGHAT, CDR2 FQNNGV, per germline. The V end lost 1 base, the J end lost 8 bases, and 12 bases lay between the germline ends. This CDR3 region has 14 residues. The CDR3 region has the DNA TGTGCCAGCAGCTTAGTAGCCCAAACGGATGAGCAGTTCTTC. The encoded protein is CASSLVAQTDEQFF.

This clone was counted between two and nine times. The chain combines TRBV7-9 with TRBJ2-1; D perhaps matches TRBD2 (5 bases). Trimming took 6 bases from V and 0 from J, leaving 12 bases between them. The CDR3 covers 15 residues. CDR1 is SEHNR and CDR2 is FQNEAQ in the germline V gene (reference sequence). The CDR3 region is CASSSRTRSYNEQFF. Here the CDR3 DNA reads TGTGCCAGCAGTAGTAGGACTCGCTCCTACAATGAGCAGTTCTTC.

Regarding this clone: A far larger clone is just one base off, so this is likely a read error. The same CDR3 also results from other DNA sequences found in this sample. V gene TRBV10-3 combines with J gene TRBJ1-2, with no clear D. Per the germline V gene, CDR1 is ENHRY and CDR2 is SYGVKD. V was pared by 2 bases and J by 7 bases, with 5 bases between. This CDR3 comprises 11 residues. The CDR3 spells CAISEGGGYTF. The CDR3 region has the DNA TGTGCCATCAGTGAGGGAGGTGGCTACACCTTC.

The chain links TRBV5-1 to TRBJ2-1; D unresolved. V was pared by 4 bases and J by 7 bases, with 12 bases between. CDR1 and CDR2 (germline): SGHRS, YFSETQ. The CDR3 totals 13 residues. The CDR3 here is CASSNAPRNEQFF. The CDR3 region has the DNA TGCGCCAGCAGCAACGCCCCGCGTAATGAGCAGTTCTTC.

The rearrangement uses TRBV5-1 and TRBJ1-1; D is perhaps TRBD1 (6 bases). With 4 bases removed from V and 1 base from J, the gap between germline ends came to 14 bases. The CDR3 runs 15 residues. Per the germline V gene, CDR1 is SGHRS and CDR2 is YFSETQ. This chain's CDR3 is CASSSIWGQNTEAFF. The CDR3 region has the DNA TGCGCCAGCAGCAGCATATGGGGACAGAACACTGAAGCTTTCTTT.

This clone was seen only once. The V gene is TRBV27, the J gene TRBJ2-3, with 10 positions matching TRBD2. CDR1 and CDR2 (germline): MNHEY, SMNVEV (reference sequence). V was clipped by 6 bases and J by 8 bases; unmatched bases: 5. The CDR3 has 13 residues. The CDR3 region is CASRLRTSGTQYF. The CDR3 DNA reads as TGTGCCAGCAGACTCAGGACTAGCGGTACGCAGTATTTT.

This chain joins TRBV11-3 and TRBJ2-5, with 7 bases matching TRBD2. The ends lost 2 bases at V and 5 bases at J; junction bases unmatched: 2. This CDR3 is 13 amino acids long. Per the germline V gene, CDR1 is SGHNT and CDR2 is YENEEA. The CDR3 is CASSLQGGETQYF. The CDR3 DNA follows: TGTGCCAGCAGCTTACAGGGAGGGGAGACCCAGTACTTC.

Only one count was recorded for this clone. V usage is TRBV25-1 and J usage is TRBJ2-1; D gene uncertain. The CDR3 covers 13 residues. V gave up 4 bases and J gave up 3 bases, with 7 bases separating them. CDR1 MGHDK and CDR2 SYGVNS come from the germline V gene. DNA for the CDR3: TGTGCCAGCAGTGGGCAAGTCTACAATGAGCAGTTCTTC. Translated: CASSGQVYNEQFF.

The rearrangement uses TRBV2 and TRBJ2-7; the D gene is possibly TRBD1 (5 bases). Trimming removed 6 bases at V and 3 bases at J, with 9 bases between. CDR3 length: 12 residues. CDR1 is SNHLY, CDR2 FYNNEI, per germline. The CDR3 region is CASSPGFYEQYF. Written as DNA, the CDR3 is TGTGCCAGCAGCCCAGGGTTCTACGAGCAGTACTTC.

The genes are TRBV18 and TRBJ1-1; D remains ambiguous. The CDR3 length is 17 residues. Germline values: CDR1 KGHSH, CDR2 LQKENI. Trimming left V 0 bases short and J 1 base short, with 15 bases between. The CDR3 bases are TGTGCCAGCTCACCACCCGGCGCACACGTTGCGAACACTGAAGCTTTCTTT. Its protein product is CASSPPGAHVANTEAFF.

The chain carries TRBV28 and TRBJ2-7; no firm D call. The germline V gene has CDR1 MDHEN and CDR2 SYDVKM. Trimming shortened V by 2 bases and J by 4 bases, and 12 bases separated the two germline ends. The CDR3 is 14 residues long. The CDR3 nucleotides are TGTGCCAGCAGTTTAGCCCTGGGAACTTACGAGCAGTACTTC. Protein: CASSLALGTYEQYF.

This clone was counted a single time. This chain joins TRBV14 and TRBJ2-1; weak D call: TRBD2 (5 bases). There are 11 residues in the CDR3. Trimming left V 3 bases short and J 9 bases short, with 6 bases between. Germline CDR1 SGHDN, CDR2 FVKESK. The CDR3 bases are TGTGCCAGCAGCCAGACTATTGAGCAGTTCTTC. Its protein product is CASSQTIEQFF. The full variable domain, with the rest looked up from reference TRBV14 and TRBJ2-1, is EAGVTQFPSHSVIEKGQTVTLRCDPISGHDNLYWYRRVMGKEIKFLLHFVKESKQDESGMPNNRFLAERTGGTYSTLKVQPAELEDSGVYFCASSQTIEQFFGPGTRLTVL.

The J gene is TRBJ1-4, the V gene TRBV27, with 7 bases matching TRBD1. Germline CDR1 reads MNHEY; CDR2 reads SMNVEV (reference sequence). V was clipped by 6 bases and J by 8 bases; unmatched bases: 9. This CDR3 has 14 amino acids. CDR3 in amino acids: CASRYTGAREKLFF. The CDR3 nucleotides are TGTGCCAGCAGATACACAGGGGCCAGGGAAAAACTGTTTTTT.

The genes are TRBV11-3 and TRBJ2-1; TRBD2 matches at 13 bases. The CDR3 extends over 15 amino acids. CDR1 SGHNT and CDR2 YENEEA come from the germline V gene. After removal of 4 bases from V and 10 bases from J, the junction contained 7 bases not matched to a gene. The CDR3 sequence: CASSSGLAGVEEQFF. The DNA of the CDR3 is TGTGCCAGCAGCTCAGGACTAGCGGGAGTAGAGGAGCAGTTCTTC. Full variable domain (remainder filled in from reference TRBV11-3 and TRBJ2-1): EAGVVQSPRYKIIEKKQPVAFWCNPISGHNTLYWYLQNLGQGPELLIRYENEEAVDDSQLPKDRFSAERLKGVDSTLKIQPAELGDSAVYLCASSSGLAGVEEQFFGPGTRLTVL.

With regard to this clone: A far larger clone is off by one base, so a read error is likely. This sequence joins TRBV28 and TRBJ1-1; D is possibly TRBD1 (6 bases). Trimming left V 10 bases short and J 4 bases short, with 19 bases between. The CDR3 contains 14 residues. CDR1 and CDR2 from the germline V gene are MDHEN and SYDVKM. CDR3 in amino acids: CATIVGGHSTEAFF. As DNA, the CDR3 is TGTGCCACCATTGTTGGGGGACATAGCACTGAAGCTTTCTTT. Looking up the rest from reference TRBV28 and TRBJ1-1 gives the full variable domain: DVKVTQSSRYLVKRTGEKVFLECVQDMDHENMFWYRQDPGLGLRLIYFSYDVKMKEKGDIPEGYSVSREKKERFSLILESASTNQTSMYLCATIVGGHSTEAFFGQGTRLTVV.

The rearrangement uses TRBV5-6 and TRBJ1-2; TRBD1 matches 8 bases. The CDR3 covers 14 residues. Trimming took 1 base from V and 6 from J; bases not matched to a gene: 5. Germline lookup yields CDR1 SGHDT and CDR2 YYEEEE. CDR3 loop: CASSLPGQDHGYTF. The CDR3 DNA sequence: TGTGCCAGCAGCTTGCCGGGACAGGACCATGGCTACACCTTC.

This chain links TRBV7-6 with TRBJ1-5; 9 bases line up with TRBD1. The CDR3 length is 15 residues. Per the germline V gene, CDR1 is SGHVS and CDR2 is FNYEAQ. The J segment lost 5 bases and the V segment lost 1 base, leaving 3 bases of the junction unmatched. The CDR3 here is CASSLGDRGYQPQHF. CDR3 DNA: TGTGCCAGCAGCTTAGGTGACAGGGGGTATCAGCCCCAGCATTTT.

The CDR3 region has the DNA TGTGCCAGCTCACTTCAGACTGGACAGGGTGGTGGCGAGCAGTACTTC. It yields the protein CASSLQTGQGGGEQYF. The chain couples TRBV18 to TRBJ2-7; TRBD1 matches 8 bases. CDR1 KGHSH and CDR2 LQKENI come from the germline V gene. J was trimmed by 6 bases and V by 4 bases; bases with no gene match: 14. The CDR3 has 16 residues.

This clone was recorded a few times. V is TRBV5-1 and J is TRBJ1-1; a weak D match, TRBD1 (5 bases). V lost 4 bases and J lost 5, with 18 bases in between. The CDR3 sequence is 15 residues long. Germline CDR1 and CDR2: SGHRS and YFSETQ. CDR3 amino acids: CASSQGDSKRTEAFF. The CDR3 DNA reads TGCGCCAGCAGCCAAGGGGATTCGAAGCGGACTGAAGCTTTCTTT. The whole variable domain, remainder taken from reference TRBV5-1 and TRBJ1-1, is KAGVTQTPRYLIKTRGQQVTLSCSPISGHRSVSWYQQTPGQGLQFLFEYFSETQRNKGNFPGRFSGRQFSNSRSEMNVSTLELGDSALYLCASSQGDSKRTEAFFGQGTRLTVV.

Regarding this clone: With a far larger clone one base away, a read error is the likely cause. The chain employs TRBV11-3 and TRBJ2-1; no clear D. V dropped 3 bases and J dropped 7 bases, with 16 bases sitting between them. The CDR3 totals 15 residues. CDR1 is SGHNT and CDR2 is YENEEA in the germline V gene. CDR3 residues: CASSFGDIGWNEQFF. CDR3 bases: TGTGCCAGCAGCTTTGGGGATATCGGGTGGAATGAGCAGTTCTTC.

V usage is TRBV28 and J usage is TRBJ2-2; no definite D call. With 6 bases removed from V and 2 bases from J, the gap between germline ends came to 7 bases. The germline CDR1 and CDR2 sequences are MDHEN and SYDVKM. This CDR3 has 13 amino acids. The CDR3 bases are TGTGCCAGCAGACACAGAAACACCGGGGAGCTGTTTTTT. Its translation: CASRHRNTGELFF.

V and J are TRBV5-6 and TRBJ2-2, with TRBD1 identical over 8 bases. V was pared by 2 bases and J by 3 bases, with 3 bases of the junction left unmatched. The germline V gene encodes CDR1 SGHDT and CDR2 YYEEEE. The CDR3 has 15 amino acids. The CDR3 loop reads CASSFRTGYTGELFF. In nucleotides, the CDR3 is TGTGCCAGCAGCTTCCGGACAGGGTACACCGGGGAGCTGTTTTTT.

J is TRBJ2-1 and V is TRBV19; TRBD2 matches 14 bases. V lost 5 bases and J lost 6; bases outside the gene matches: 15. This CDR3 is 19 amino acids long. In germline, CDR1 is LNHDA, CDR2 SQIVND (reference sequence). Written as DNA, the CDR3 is TGTGCCAGTAGTCTCTCGGGACTAGCGGGAGTAGGCGCGAGCAATGAGCAGTTCTTC. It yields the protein CASSLSGLAGVGASNEQFF. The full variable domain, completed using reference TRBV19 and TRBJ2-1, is DGGITQSPKYLFRKEGQNVTLSCEQNLNHDAMYWYRQDPGQGLRLIYYSQIVNDFQKGDIAEGYSVSREKKESFPLTVTSAQKNPTAFYLCASSLSGLAGVGASNEQFFGPGTRLTVL.

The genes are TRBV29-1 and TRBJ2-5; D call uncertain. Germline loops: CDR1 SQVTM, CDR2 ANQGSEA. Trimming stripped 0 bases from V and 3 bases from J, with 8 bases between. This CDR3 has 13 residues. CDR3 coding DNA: TGCAGCGTTGAAGATACACAGAAAGAGACCCAGTACTTC. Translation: CSVEDTQKETQYF.

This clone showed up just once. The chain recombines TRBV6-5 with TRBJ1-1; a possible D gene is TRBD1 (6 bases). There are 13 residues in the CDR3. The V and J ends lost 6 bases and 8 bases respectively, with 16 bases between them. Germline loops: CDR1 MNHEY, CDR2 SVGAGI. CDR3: CASSDPLGGEAFF. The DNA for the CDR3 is TGTGCCAGCAGCGATCCCCTAGGGGGGGAAGCTTTCTTT.

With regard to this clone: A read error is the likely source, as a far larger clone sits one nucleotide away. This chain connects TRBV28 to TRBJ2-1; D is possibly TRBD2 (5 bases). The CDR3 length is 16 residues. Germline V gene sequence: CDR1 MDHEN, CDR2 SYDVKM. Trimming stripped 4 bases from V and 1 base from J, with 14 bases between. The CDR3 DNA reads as TGTGCCAGCAGTTACACTCACGGAGGTTCCTACAATGAGCAGTTCTTC. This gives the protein CASSYTHGGSYNEQFF.

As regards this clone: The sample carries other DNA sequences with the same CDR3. The CDR3 loop reads CASSLRQGADTQYF. The CDR3 coding sequence is TGTGCCAGCAGCTTACGACAGGGTGCAGATACGCAGTATTTT. The genes are TRBV7-3 and TRBJ2-3; 7 bases are shared with TRBD1. Per germline, CDR1 SGHTA and CDR2 FQGTGA. With V trimmed by 2 bases and J by 4 bases, 3 bases remained unmatched. This CDR3 comprises 14 residues.

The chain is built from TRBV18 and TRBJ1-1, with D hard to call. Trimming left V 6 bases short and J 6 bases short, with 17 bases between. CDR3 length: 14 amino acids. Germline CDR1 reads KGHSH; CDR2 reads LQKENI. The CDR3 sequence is CASSRHTESPEAFF. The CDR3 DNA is TGTGCCAGCTCCCGACATACCGAGTCACCTGAAGCTTTCTTT.

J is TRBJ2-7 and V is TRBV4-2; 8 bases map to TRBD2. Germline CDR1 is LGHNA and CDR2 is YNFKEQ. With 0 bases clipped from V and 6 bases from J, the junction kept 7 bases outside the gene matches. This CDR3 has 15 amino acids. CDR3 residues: CASSQEGLDLGEQYF. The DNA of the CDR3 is TGTGCCAGCAGCCAAGAGGGACTAGACTTAGGCGAGCAGTACTTC.